The 6 T cell receptor beta chains listed next were all sequenced from one sample in a study of blood T cell repertoires in COVID-19. Some clones are missing from TCRdb's copy, which holds only in-frame ones; the method was immunoSEQ multiplex PCR. The sample carries around 440,000 clones, approximately 89% recorded once. The sequencing sample was made of peripheral blood. The origin of the receptors is a woman in her fifties or sixties with COVID-19, enrolled during active disease.

The chain recombines TRBV6-5 with TRBJ1-1, with D unresolved. The V gene lost 6 bases and the J gene lost 2 bases, with 13 bases spanning the gap. The V gene's germline CDR1 is MNHEY and CDR2 SVGAGI. The CDR3 contains 14 residues. CDR3 sequence (DNA): TGTGCCAGCAGCCCCTTAAATAGCAACACTGAAGCTTTCTTT. Its protein product is CASSPLNSNTEAFF.

DNA for the CDR3: TGTGCCAGCAGCCCCAGTGGGCTGAGCTCTGGAAACACCATATATTTT. Translating it yields CASSPSGLSSGNTIYF. This sequence joins TRBV9 and TRBJ1-3; D is undetermined. Trimming pared 4 bases from V and 0 bases from J, leaving 14 bases between. The CDR3 covers 16 residues. Germline V gives CDR1 SGDLS, CDR2 YYNGEE.

The chain links TRBV4-1 to TRBJ2-1, with D possibly TRBD1 on 6 matching bases. There are 15 residues in the CDR3. V dropped 3 bases and J dropped 0 bases, with 9 bases sitting between them. Germline lookup yields CDR1 MGHRA and CDR2 YSYEKL. CDR3 loop: CASSQGALSYNEQFF. CDR3 nucleotides: TGCGCCAGCAGCCAGGGGGCCCTCTCCTACAATGAGCAGTTCTTC.

This chain links TRBV2 with TRBJ2-3; D might be TRBD2 (5 bases). The CDR3 has 15 residues. With 6 bases removed from V and 2 bases from J, the gap between germline ends came to 15 bases. Germline CDR1 and CDR2: SNHLY and FYNNEI. The CDR3 spells CASRRRSSDTDTQYF. CDR3 coding DNA: TGTGCCAGCAGAAGGAGGAGTTCTGACACAGATACGCAGTATTTT. Supplemented by reference TRBV2 and TRBJ2-3, the full variable domain reads EPEVTQTPSHQVTQMGQEVILRCVPISNHLYFYWYRQILGQKVEFLVSFYNNEISEKSEIFDDQFSVERPDGSNFTLKIRSTKLEDSAMYFCASRRRSSDTDTQYFGPGTRLTVL.

The CDR3 region has the DNA TGTGCCAGCAGTCCCCCCGGGGTGGTACGAGGCTACACCTTC. Encoded protein: CASSPPGVVRGYTF. The chain employs TRBV27 and TRBJ1-2; no definite D call. CDR1 and CDR2 from the germline V gene are MNHEY and SMNVEV (reference sequence). Trimming removed 5 bases at V and 8 bases at J, with 18 bases between. The CDR3 spans 14 residues.

The genes are TRBV18 and TRBJ1-2; 10 bases line up with TRBD1. Trimming cost V 2 bases and J 7 bases; bases outside gene matches: 7. Germline CDR1 KGHSH, CDR2 LQKENI. The CDR3 contains 15 residues. The CDR3, as DNA: TGTGCCAGCTCACCAGAGGGACAGGGGTCGCCTGGCTACACCTTC. Protein sequence: CASSPEGQGSPGYTF.